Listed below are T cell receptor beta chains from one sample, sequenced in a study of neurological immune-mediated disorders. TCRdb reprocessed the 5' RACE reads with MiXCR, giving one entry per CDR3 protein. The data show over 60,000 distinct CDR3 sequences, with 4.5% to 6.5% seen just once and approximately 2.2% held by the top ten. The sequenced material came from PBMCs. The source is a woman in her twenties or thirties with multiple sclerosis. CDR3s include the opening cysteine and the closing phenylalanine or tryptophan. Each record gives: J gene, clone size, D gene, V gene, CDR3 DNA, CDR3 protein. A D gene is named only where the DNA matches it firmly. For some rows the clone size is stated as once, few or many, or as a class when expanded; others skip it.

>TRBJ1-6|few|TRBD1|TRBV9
TGTGCCAGCAGCGTAGACCCCCGGGACAGGAGTTCACCCCTCCACTTT
CASSVDPRDRSSPLHF
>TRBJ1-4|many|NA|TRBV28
TGTGCCAGCAGGGGCGGCTCCCGGCAGGAAAAACTGTTTTTT
CASRGGSRQEKLFF
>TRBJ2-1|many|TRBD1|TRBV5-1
TGCGCCAGCAGCTTGGCCCGGGACAGGTCTTACAATGAGCAGTTCTTC
CASSLARDRSYNEQFF
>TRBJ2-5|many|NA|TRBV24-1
TGTGCCACCAGTGTCGGGGGCGAAGAGACCCAGTACTTC
CATSVGGEETQYF
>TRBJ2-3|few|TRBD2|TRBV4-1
TGCGCCAGCTACCCCACAGGACTAGGGATTCCAGATACGCAGTATTTT
CASYPTGLGIPDTQYF
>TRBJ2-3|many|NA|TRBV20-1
TGCAGTGCTAGAAACCTGGGGCCGATCACAGATACGCAGTATTTT
CSARNLGPITDTQYF
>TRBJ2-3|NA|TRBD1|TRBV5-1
TGCGCCAGCAGCAACGGACAGGGGGCATATACGCAGTATTTT
CASSNGQGAYTQYF
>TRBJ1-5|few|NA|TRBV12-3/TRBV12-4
TGTGCCAGCACCTGGGGGGGAGGGCTGGATCAGCCCCAGCATTTT
CASTWGGGLDQPQHF
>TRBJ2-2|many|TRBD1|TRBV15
TGTGCCACCAGCAGGGGGGACAGGGGGCACACCGGGGAGCTGTTTTTT
CATSRGDRGHTGELFF
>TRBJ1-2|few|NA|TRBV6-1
TGTGCCAGCATCCCGACGGGGGGGTCCTATGGCTACACCTTC
CASIPTGGSYGYTF
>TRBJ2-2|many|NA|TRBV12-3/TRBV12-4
TGTGCCAGCAGTTTACCAGAACTCGTGGGGAGGGAGCTGTTTTTT
CASSLPELVGRELFF
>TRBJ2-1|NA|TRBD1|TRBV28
TGTGCCAGCAGCCCTACCGACAGGGCCTCGAACAATGAGCAGTTCTTC
CASSPTDRASNNEQFF
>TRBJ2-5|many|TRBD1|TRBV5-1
TGCGCCAGCAGCCCCACAGGGGCTTCAGGGGAGACCCAGTACTTC
CASSPTGASGETQYF
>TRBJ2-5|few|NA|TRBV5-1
TGCGCCAGCAGCCCGGTCGTCGGAGAAGAGACCCAGTACTTC
CASSPVVGEETQYF
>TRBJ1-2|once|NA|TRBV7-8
TGTGCCAGCAGCTTAGGTGGCAGGGGTTATGGCTACACCTTC
CASSLGGRGYGYTF
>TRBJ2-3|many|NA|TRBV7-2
TGTGCCAGCAGCTTAGAGGCTAGCGGCACAGATACGCAGTATTTT
CASSLEASGTDTQYF
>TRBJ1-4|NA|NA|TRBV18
TGTGCCAGCTCACGACAGGACAATGAAAAACTGTTTTTT
CASSRQDNEKLFF
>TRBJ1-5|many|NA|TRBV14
TGTGCCAGCAGCCAAGATTTGGGTCAGCCCCAGCATTTT
CASSQDLGQPQHF
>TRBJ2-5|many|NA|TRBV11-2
TGTGCCAGCAGCTTAGCGTACGGGGACCAAGAGACCCAGTACTTC
CASSLAYGDQETQYF
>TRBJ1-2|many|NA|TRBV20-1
TGCAGTGCTAGACAGCCAGTCGGCACTAACTATGGCTACACCTTC
CSARQPVGTNYGYTF
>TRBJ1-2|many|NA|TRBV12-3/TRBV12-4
TGTGCCAGCAGTGCCGGCAACTATGGCTACACCTTC
CASSAGNYGYTF
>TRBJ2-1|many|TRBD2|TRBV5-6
TGTGCCAGCAGCTCTGTACTAGCGGGAGAGTTTGAGCAGTTCTTC
CASSSVLAGEFEQFF
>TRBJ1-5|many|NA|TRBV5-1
TGCGCCAGCAGCCCAGACGGCCATAGCAATCAGCCCCAGCATTTT
CASSPDGHSNQPQHF
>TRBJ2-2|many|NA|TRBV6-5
TGTGCCAGCAGTCGCGGGGGCGACACCGGGGAGCTGTTTTTT
CASSRGGDTGELFF
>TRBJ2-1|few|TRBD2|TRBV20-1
TGCAGTGCTAGGAGGGCTAGCGGGACCAATGAGCAGTTCTTC
CSARRASGTNEQFF
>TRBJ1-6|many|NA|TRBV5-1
TGCGCCAGCAGCCCCTCACCAGGGCTTTCGCATTCACCCCTCCACTTT
CASSPSPGLSHSPLHF
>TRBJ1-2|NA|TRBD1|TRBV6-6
TGTGCCAGCAGTTATCTCGCGGACAGGGGGCTAGGCTACACCTTC
CASSYLADRGLGYTF
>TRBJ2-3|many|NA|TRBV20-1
TGCAGTGCTAAACCCCCCACAGATACGCAGTATTTT
CSAKPPTDTQYF
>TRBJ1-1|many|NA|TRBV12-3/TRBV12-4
TGTGCCAGCTCGACGGGGGGGCCCACTGAAGCTTTCTTT
CASSTGGPTEAFF
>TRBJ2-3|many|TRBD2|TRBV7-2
TGTGCCAGCAGCTTCGTAGCGGGAGTGGGACGGGATACGCAGTATTTT
CASSFVAGVGRDTQYF
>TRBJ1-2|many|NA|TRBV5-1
TGCGCCAGCAGCTTGGGCCCCGGGGAAGACTATGGCTACACCTTC
CASSLGPGEDYGYTF
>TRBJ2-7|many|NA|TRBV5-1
TGCGCCAGCAGCACCAATAGCGCCTACGAGCAGTACTTC
CASSTNSAYEQYF
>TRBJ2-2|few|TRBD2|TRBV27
TGTGCCAGCAACCGAGCGGGGGAGACCGGGGAGCTGTTTTTT
CASNRAGETGELFF
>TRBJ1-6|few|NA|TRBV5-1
TGCGCCAGCAGCTTGGACGGCCCGTCACACCTCCACTTT
CASSLDGPSHLHF
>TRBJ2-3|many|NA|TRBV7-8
TGTGCCAGCAGCTTAGTAGGAGGGGGCGCAGATACGCAGTATTTT
CASSLVGGGADTQYF
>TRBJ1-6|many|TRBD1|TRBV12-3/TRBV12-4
TGTGCCAGCAGTGGATCGGACAGGGGTAATTCACCCCTCCACTTT
CASSGSDRGNSPLHF
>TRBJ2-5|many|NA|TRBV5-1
TGCGCCAGCAGCCCTATCACAGGCGCAGAGACCCAGTACTTC
CASSPITGAETQYF
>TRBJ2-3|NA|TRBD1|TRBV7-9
TGTGCCAGCAGCTCCGGACAGGGTGGGACAGATACGCAGTATTTT
CASSSGQGGTDTQYF
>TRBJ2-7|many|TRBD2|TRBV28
TGTGCCAGCACAGGTGGGACTAGCGGGAGCGAGCAGTACTTC
CASTGGTSGSEQYF
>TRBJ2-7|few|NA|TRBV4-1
TGCGCCAGCAGCCAATCCATTTCGGACAGCTACTACGAGCAGTACTTC
CASSQSISDSYYEQYF
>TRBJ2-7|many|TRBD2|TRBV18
TGTGCCAGCTCACCCGCGGGGGTCCCAGGGTACGAGCAGTACTTC
CASSPAGVPGYEQYF